This is a list of T cell receptor beta chains from one sample in a study of cytomegalovirus exposure and HLA in healthy donors. TCRdb's copy holds only in-frame clones and misses some; the assay was immunoSEQ multiplex PCR. The profile shows approximately 110,000 clones, approximately 78% of them singletons. Sequenced sample: PBMCs. Receptors originate from a man aged 35 to 55 in good health and CMV-seronegative. The CDR3 runs from the conserved cysteine through the conserved F or W. The D gene is left open where the match is weak. Not all rows give a size; the values are once, few, many and, for expanded clones, a class.

v_gene: TRBV20-1; j_gene: TRBJ1-2; d_gene: NA; abundance: NA; CDR3nt: TGCAGTGATGGAAGGGAGGATGGCTACACCTTC; CDR3aa: CSDGREDGYTF
v_gene: TRBV5-4; j_gene: TRBJ1-2; d_gene: NA; abundance: NA; CDR3nt: TGTGCCAGCAGCGCGGCAGTAGAGGGGACATATGGCTACACCTTC; CDR3aa: CASSAAVEGTYGYTF
v_gene: TRBV4-3; j_gene: TRBJ2-7; d_gene: NA; abundance: NA; CDR3nt: TGCGCCAGCAGCCAAGAGGCAAGGGGTTCCTACGAGCAGTACTTC; CDR3aa: CASSQEARGSYEQYF
v_gene: TRBV7-9; j_gene: TRBJ2-1; d_gene: NA; abundance: NA; CDR3nt: TGTGCCAGCAGCTTATGGGTAGGAGCCTACAATGAGCAGTTCTTC; CDR3aa: CASSLWVGAYNEQFF
v_gene: TRBV15; j_gene: TRBJ2-2; d_gene: NA; abundance: few; CDR3nt: TGTGCCACCAGCAGAGTAGTGACAATAACCCGCGGGGAGCTGTTTTTT; CDR3aa: CATSRVVTITRGELFF
v_gene: TRBV7-9; j_gene: TRBJ1-3; d_gene: NA; abundance: NA; CDR3nt: TGTGCCAGCAGCCCGTCTTCGGGAAACACCATATATTTT; CDR3aa: CASSPSSGNTIYF
v_gene: TRBV27; j_gene: TRBJ1-1; d_gene: NA; abundance: NA; CDR3nt: TGTGCCAGCCAGGTATATAGGGGGGGTTCGAACACTGAAGCTTTCTTT; CDR3aa: CASQVYRGGSNTEAFF
v_gene: TRBV27; j_gene: TRBJ1-5; d_gene: TRBD1; abundance: NA; CDR3nt: TGTGCCAGCAGTCTAGAAGGGACAGGTCATCAGCCCCAGCATTTT; CDR3aa: CASSLEGTGHQPQHF
v_gene: TRBV28; j_gene: TRBJ1-2; d_gene: NA; abundance: once; CDR3nt: TGTGCCAGCAGTTTCGTTTCAGGTCCCAGAGGCTACACCTTC; CDR3aa: CASSFVSGPRGYTF
v_gene: TRBV27; j_gene: TRBJ1-2; d_gene: NA; abundance: NA; CDR3nt: TGTGCCAGCAGTTTCCGTCACGGGGGGGTTGGCTACACCTTC; CDR3aa: CASSFRHGGVGYTF
v_gene: TRBV6-5; j_gene: TRBJ1-3; d_gene: NA; abundance: NA; CDR3nt: TGTGCCAGCAGTCAGTCCCTCTCTGGAAACACCATATATTTT; CDR3aa: CASSQSLSGNTIYF
v_gene: TRBV10-1; j_gene: TRBJ2-7; d_gene: TRBD1; abundance: NA; CDR3nt: TGCGCCAGCAGGCCCCCCGACAGGGGTACCTACGAGCAGTACTTC; CDR3aa: CASRPPDRGTYEQYF
v_gene: TRBV5-5; j_gene: TRBJ1-3; d_gene: TRBD1; abundance: NA; CDR3nt: TGTGCCAGCAGCTTACCCGGGACAGGATTTGGAAACACCATATATTTT; CDR3aa: CASSLPGTGFGNTIYF
v_gene: TRBV7-9; j_gene: TRBJ1-1; d_gene: NA; abundance: NA; CDR3nt: TGTGCCAGCAGGTGGACAGCCGAAGCTTTCTTT; CDR3aa: CASRWTAEAFF
v_gene: TRBV9; j_gene: TRBJ2-3; d_gene: TRBD1; abundance: NA; CDR3nt: TGTGCCAGCAGCCGAACAGGACAGGGGGGCACAGATACGCAGTATTTT; CDR3aa: CASSRTGQGGTDTQYF
v_gene: TRBV18; j_gene: TRBJ1-4; d_gene: NA; abundance: NA; CDR3nt: TGTGCCAGCTCACCCCCTGGGGGCTTAAATGAAAAACTGTTTTTT; CDR3aa: CASSPPGGLNEKLFF
v_gene: TRBV5-1; j_gene: TRBJ2-2; d_gene: TRBD1; abundance: NA; CDR3nt: TGCGCCAGCACCGACAGGGGGCCCACCGGGGAGCTGTTTTTT; CDR3aa: CASTDRGPTGELFF
v_gene: TRBV4-2; j_gene: TRBJ2-7; d_gene: TRBD1; abundance: NA; CDR3nt: TGTGCCAGCAGCCAAGGAGCCGGGACAGGGAACGTCTACGAGCAGTACTTC; CDR3aa: CASSQGAGTGNVYEQYF
v_gene: TRBV18; j_gene: TRBJ2-7; d_gene: NA; abundance: NA; CDR3nt: TGTGCCAGCTCCCCCGCCGCAGGGGGGTACGAGCAGTACTTC; CDR3aa: CASSPAAGGYEQYF
v_gene: TRBV4-1; j_gene: TRBJ1-5; d_gene: NA; abundance: NA; CDR3nt: TGCGCCAGCAGCCAAGCCGGGACAACGGTTCAGCCCCAGCATTTT; CDR3aa: CASSQAGTTVQPQHF
v_gene: TRBV19; j_gene: TRBJ1-1; d_gene: NA; abundance: NA; CDR3nt: TGTGCCAGTACTCTGGGCAGCCGTGAAGCTTTCTTT; CDR3aa: CASTLGSREAFF
v_gene: TRBV4-2; j_gene: TRBJ2-7; d_gene: NA; abundance: NA; CDR3nt: TGTGCCAGCAGCCAATCTGGACTATACGAGCAGTACTTC; CDR3aa: CASSQSGLYEQYF
v_gene: TRBV7-3; j_gene: TRBJ1-1; d_gene: NA; abundance: NA; CDR3nt: TGTGCCAGCAGCCGAGGTGGGGCAAGGAACACTGAAGCTTTCTTT; CDR3aa: CASSRGGARNTEAFF
v_gene: TRBV5-4; j_gene: TRBJ2-7; d_gene: TRBD1; abundance: NA; CDR3nt: TGTGCCAGCAGCTTGTCCGGGACAGACATCTACGAGCAGTACTTC; CDR3aa: CASSLSGTDIYEQYF
v_gene: TRBV6-5; j_gene: TRBJ1-2; d_gene: TRBD1; abundance: NA; CDR3nt: TGTGCCAGCAGTTGGGACAGATCCTATGGCTACACCTTC; CDR3aa: CASSWDRSYGYTF
v_gene: TRBV6-1; j_gene: TRBJ2-3; d_gene: NA; abundance: NA; CDR3nt: TGTGCCAGCAGTAGGGACACCTCAAGGGCAGATACGCAGTATTTT; CDR3aa: CASSRDTSRADTQYF
v_gene: TRBV6-5; j_gene: TRBJ1-4; d_gene: TRBD1; abundance: NA; CDR3nt: TGTGCCAGCAGAGACAGGGGACGGGGTGAAAAACTGTTTTTT; CDR3aa: CASRDRGRGEKLFF
v_gene: TRBV7-2; j_gene: TRBJ2-1; d_gene: NA; abundance: NA; CDR3nt: TGTGCCAGCAGCGCAGGGTTTTACAATGAGCAGTTCTTC; CDR3aa: CASSAGFYNEQFF
v_gene: TRBV5-5; j_gene: TRBJ1-1; d_gene: NA; abundance: NA; CDR3nt: TGTGCCAGCAGCCGGGGGGCCGGGACTGAAGCTTTCTTT; CDR3aa: CASSRGAGTEAFF
v_gene: TRBV5-6; j_gene: TRBJ1-1; d_gene: TRBD1; abundance: few; CDR3nt: TGTGCCAGCAGCTCAGGGGGGACTGAAGCTTTCTTT; CDR3aa: CASSSGGTEAFF
v_gene: TRBV27; j_gene: TRBJ2-2; d_gene: TRBD2; abundance: NA; CDR3nt: TGTGCCAGCAGTTTATGGGGGGGCACCGGGGAGCTGTTTTTT; CDR3aa: CASSLWGGTGELFF
v_gene: TRBV6-5; j_gene: TRBJ1-1; d_gene: TRBD1; abundance: NA; CDR3nt: TGTGCCAGCAGTCGGGACAGGAAGAACACTGAAGCTTTCTTT; CDR3aa: CASSRDRKNTEAFF
v_gene: TRBV18; j_gene: TRBJ1-1; d_gene: NA; abundance: NA; CDR3nt: TGTGCCAGCTCACCGTCCACCCTCGGGACTGGGGCTTTCTTT; CDR3aa: CASSPSTLGTGAFF
v_gene: TRBV7-6; j_gene: TRBJ2-3; d_gene: NA; abundance: NA; CDR3nt: TGTGCCAGCAGCTTAGCGCAACTAGCAGCAAATACGCAGTATTTT; CDR3aa: CASSLAQLAANTQYF
v_gene: TRBV30; j_gene: TRBJ1-1; d_gene: NA; abundance: NA; CDR3nt: TGTGCCTGGAAGCCCGTAATGAACACTGAAGCTTTCTTT; CDR3aa: CAWKPVMNTEAFF
v_gene: TRBV7-2; j_gene: TRBJ1-2; d_gene: NA; abundance: NA; CDR3nt: TGTGCCAGCAGCCAGGACAGCCTATATGGCTACACCTTC; CDR3aa: CASSQDSLYGYTF
v_gene: TRBV7-9; j_gene: TRBJ1-4; d_gene: NA; abundance: NA; CDR3nt: TGTGCCAGCAGCTTACCGGGTTGGGAAAAACTGTTTTTT; CDR3aa: CASSLPGWEKLFF
v_gene: TRBV18; j_gene: TRBJ2-7; d_gene: NA; abundance: few; CDR3nt: TGTGCCAGCTCACCACCTAATAGCCAGGGTAGGTCGTACGAGCAGTACTTC; CDR3aa: CASSPPNSQGRSYEQYF
v_gene: TRBV6-1; j_gene: TRBJ2-7; d_gene: NA; abundance: NA; CDR3nt: TGTGCCAGCAGTTGGCTTTCATCAGTTTGGGAGCAGTACTTC; CDR3aa: CASSWLSSVWEQYF
v_gene: TRBV5-1; j_gene: TRBJ2-7; d_gene: TRBD1; abundance: NA; CDR3nt: TGCGCCAGCAGCTTGATGCCTGCGGGACAGGGGTATTACGAGCAGTACTTC; CDR3aa: CASSLMPAGQGYYEQYF
v_gene: TRBV7-2; j_gene: TRBJ1-4; d_gene: NA; abundance: NA; CDR3nt: TGTGCCAGCAGTCGGGGGGCCCAACGAATGGGGGGTGAAAAACTGTTTTTT; CDR3aa: CASSRGAQRMGGEKLFF
v_gene: TRBV6-1; j_gene: TRBJ1-5; d_gene: TRBD1; abundance: NA; CDR3nt: TGTGCCACCCGGGACAGGTACGGTCAGCCCCAGCATTTT; CDR3aa: CATRDRYGQPQHF
v_gene: TRBV4-2; j_gene: TRBJ2-7; d_gene: NA; abundance: NA; CDR3nt: TGTGCCAGCAGCAGACAGGTCACCTACGAGCAGTACTTC; CDR3aa: CASSRQVTYEQYF
v_gene: TRBV19; j_gene: TRBJ2-1; d_gene: TRBD1; abundance: NA; CDR3nt: TGTGCCAGTAGCCACTACCTGGGACAGAATTTTGAGCAGTTCTTC; CDR3aa: CASSHYLGQNFEQFF
v_gene: TRBV7-2; j_gene: TRBJ2-3; d_gene: TRBD2; abundance: NA; CDR3nt: TGTGCCAGCAGCTTGGATAGCGGGGGGGCGACAGATACGCAGTATTTT; CDR3aa: CASSLDSGGATDTQYF
v_gene: TRBV5-8; j_gene: TRBJ1-1; d_gene: TRBD1; abundance: once; CDR3nt: TGTGCCAGCAGCTCCCTCCGGACAGGGGGGAAAGACACTGAAGCTTTCTTT; CDR3aa: CASSSLRTGGKDTEAFF
v_gene: TRBV9; j_gene: TRBJ2-5; d_gene: TRBD2; abundance: NA; CDR3nt: TGTGCCAGCAGCGTAATGGCTAGCGGACAAGAGACCCAGTACTTC; CDR3aa: CASSVMASGQETQYF
v_gene: TRBV7-9; j_gene: TRBJ1-1; d_gene: NA; abundance: once; CDR3nt: TGTGCCAGCAGCTTAGGTGCGGGTAAAGCTTTCTTT; CDR3aa: CASSLGAGKAFF
v_gene: TRBV9; j_gene: TRBJ1-4; d_gene: NA; abundance: NA; CDR3nt: TGTGCCAGCAGCGTAGTTGGGGGGGCCGGTGAAAAACTGTTTTTT; CDR3aa: CASSVVGGAGEKLFF
v_gene: TRBV18; j_gene: TRBJ1-6; d_gene: TRBD1; abundance: few; CDR3nt: TGTGCCAGCTCACCACTTGGGGACAGGTATAATTCACCCCTCCACTTT; CDR3aa: CASSPLGDRYNSPLHF
v_gene: TRBV11-2; j_gene: TRBJ2-2; d_gene: TRBD1; abundance: NA; CDR3nt: TGTGCCAGCAGCGCCCCGGGACAGGGTTCCGGGGAGCTGTTTTTT; CDR3aa: CASSAPGQGSGELFF
v_gene: TRBV9; j_gene: TRBJ1-1; d_gene: TRBD1; abundance: NA; CDR3nt: TGTGCCAGCAGCGCGACGGACAGGACGTACATGAACACTGAAGCTTTCTTT; CDR3aa: CASSATDRTYMNTEAFF
v_gene: TRBV6-5; j_gene: TRBJ1-5; d_gene: NA; abundance: NA; CDR3nt: TGTGCCAGCAGTACCCAGGGAAATAGCAATCAGCCCCAGCATTTT; CDR3aa: CASSTQGNSNQPQHF
v_gene: TRBV19; j_gene: TRBJ1-1; d_gene: NA; abundance: NA; CDR3nt: TGTGCCAGTAGCGATTCACAGCTTATGAACACTGAAGCTTTCTTT; CDR3aa: CASSDSQLMNTEAFF
v_gene: TRBV7-3; j_gene: TRBJ2-2; d_gene: TRBD2; abundance: NA; CDR3nt: TGTGCCAGCAAGAACGGGGGGGCGAACACCGGGGAGCTGTTTTTT; CDR3aa: CASKNGGANTGELFF
v_gene: TRBV5-6; j_gene: TRBJ1-1; d_gene: NA; abundance: NA; CDR3nt: TGTGCCAGCGACGGCGGTTTTGAAGGCACTGAAGCTTTCTTT; CDR3aa: CASDGGFEGTEAFF
v_gene: TRBV7-3; j_gene: TRBJ2-7; d_gene: TRBD2; abundance: NA; CDR3nt: TGTGCCAGCAGCCCGAGCGGGGGTTCACTTTACGAGCAGTACTTC; CDR3aa: CASSPSGGSLYEQYF